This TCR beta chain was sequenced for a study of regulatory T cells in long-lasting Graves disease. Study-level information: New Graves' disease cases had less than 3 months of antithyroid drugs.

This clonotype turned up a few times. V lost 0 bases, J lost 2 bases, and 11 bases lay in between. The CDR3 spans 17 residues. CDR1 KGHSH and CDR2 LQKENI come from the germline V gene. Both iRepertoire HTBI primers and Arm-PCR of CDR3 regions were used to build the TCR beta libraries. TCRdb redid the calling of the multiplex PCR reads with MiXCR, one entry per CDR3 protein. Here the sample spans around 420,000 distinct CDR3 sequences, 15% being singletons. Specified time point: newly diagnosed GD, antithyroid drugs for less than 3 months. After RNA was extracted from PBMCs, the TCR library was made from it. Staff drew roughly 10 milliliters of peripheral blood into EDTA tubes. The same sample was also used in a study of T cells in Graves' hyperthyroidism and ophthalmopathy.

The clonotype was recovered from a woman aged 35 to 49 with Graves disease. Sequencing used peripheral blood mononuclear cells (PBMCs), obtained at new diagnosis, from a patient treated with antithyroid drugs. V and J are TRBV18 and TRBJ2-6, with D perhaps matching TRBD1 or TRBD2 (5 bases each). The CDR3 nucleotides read TGTGCCAGCTCACCACCTTCGGGGCTCGCTGGGGCCAACGTCCTGACTTTC. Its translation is CASSPPSGLAGANVLTF.